Sequencing of this TCR beta chain was carried out in a study of blood T cell repertoires in COVID-19. Across the whole study: COVID-19 samples from acute and convalescent phases originated in the United States, Italy and Spain. The analysed material was cDNA or gDNA that came from T cells, B-cell-depleted T cells, or PBMCs.

Authors' data handling: The assay estimated nucleated cells by amplifying reference gene primers. The repertoire was sequenced with immunoSEQ multiplex PCR; TCRdb's copy has only in-frame clones and lacks some. V, J and clone size were drawn from that table, and D and trimming were deduced from the DNA. In the table there are 20,000 to 30,000 clones, approximately 90% of which are singletons. With 0 bases removed from V and 12 bases from J, the gap between germline ends came to 9 bases. The CDR3 runs to 12 residues. The rearrangement links TRBV12-3 or TRBV12-4 to TRBJ2-1; D might be TRBD2 (6 bases). The receptor was isolated from a human donor in a cohort sampled during active COVID-19. The material sequenced was peripheral blood. The CDR3 here is CASSLAAAGQFF. The CDR3, as DNA: TGTGCCAGCAGTTTAGCGGCAGCGGGGCAGTTCTTC.